These T cell receptor beta chains were read from a single sample in a study of response to subunit inactivated influenza vaccine. TCRdb reanalysed the RT-PCR reads using MiXCR and keeps one entry per CDR3 protein. The data show some 300,000 distinct CDR3 sequences, around 22% seen once. The material was PBMCs from blood, obtained 21 months after vaccination. The receptors were gathered from a man between 45 and 75 years old who received an inactivated influenza vaccine. CDR3s leave out the opening cysteine and the closing phenylalanine or tryptophan. Each record gives: V gene, clone size, CDR3 protein. A clone size is listed for some rows: how often the clone was seen (once, few, many), or a class if it is expanded.

V: TRBV4-1
size: .
CDR3: ASSQDGVAETQY

V: TRBV10-3
size: .
CDR3: AISVSGGSYNEQF

V: TRBV10-3
size: many
CDR3: AISEIGSRQPQH

V: TRBV6-1
size: .
CDR3: ASSGDLGVNTEAF

V: TRBV25-1
size: once
CDR3: ASRGDSPFSYNEQF

V: TRBV5-1
size: many
CDR3: ASSFSSGYQETQY

V: TRBV7-2
size: few
CDR3: ATDEGTNLALH

V: TRBV10-3
size: few
CDR3: AISEEIVSMNTEAF

V: TRBV12-3/TRBV12-4
size: few
CDR3: ASSLNRARADTQY

V: TRBV5-6
size: .
CDR3: ASSPPLVPNYGYT

V: TRBV12-3/TRBV12-4
size: many
CDR3: ASSLGSTYT

V: TRBV11-2
size: .
CDR3: ASSLGRGQLYTGELF

V: TRBV11-1
size: .
CDR3: ASSLGLDRVSGANVLT

V: TRBV12-3/TRBV12-4
size: .
CDR3: ASSFSGGGEKLF

V: TRBV11-1
size: few
CDR3: ASSFYSGLAETGELF

V: TRBV10-3
size: many
CDR3: AISVQGYGYT

V: TRBV4-1
size: few
CDR3: ASSQGTGWYGYT

V: TRBV19
size: .
CDR3: ASSLAWLNNEQF

V: TRBV10-3
size: .
CDR3: AISGTGMNTEAF

V: TRBV11-2
size: .
CDR3: ASSWTGGINTEAF

V: TRBV20-1
size: .
CDR3: SARDPRRDSSGNTIY

V: TRBV4-2
size: many
CDR3: ASSQDMSSGANVLT

V: TRBV7-2
size: many
CDR3: ASSWGLAGSTDTQY

V: TRBV4-1
size: few
CDR3: ASSQDLAAEETQY

V: TRBV20-1
size: .
CDR3: SAIREGTTGELF

V: TRBV6-2/TRBV6-3
size: .
CDR3: ASSYMSTSYEQY

V: TRBV5-6
size: many
CDR3: ASSLGFLAVNTEAF

V: TRBV5-1
size: few
CDR3: ASSPWGETEAF

V: TRBV7-8
size: many
CDR3: ASSPTPIYGYT

V: TRBV6-2/TRBV6-3
size: .
CDR3: ASSYSISPPGDMNTEAF